Presented here are 3 T cell receptor beta chains from one specimen sequenced in a study of cytomegalovirus exposure and HLA in healthy donors. Both 60 Vbeta primers and 13 Jbeta primers went into the PCR. Profiling relied on immunoSEQ multiplex PCR, and the TCRdb table lists in-frame clones only, not all of them. Among 250,000 to 350,000 clones listed, around 86% were seen once. The material sequenced was PBMCs. Every receptor here comes from a man aged 40-49 years in good health and CMV-seropositive.

The chain carries TRBV20-1 and TRBJ2-7; the D gene is possibly TRBD2 (5 bases). The germline gives CDR1 DFQATT, CDR2 SNEGSKA (reference sequence). This CDR3 is built from 11 residues. V lost 7 bases, J lost 0 bases, and 7 bases lay in between. CDR3 DNA sequence: TGCAGTGGGAGGAGCTCCTACGAGCAGTACTTC. Its protein product is CSGRSSYEQYF.

Details on this clone: Germline is not matched at one junction end, which may reflect a read error. The chain has TRBV7-9 and TRBJ1-3, with unresolved D. Germline-derived CDR1 and CDR2 are SEHNR and FQNEAQ (reference sequence). The CDR3 runs to 12 residues. The CDR3: CASSLANRAIYF. CDR3 DNA: TGTGCCAGCAGCTTAGCAAACCGAGCCATTTATTTT.

This chain links TRBV27 with TRBJ2-7; 8 positions agree with TRBD1. The J segment lost 5 bases and the V segment lost 7 bases, leaving 10 bases of the junction unmatched. The CDR3 is 14 amino acids. Germline V gene sequence: CDR1 MNHEY, CDR2 SMNVEV (reference sequence). CDR3 sequence reads: CASNNGQGADEQYF. The CDR3 DNA sequence: TGTGCCAGCAATAACGGGCAGGGGGCCGACGAGCAGTACTTC.